The entry below describes one TCR beta chain. What it binds is unknown. This entry is derived from a study of cytomegalovirus exposure and HLA in healthy donors. The overall study: One earlier analysis, a look at roughly 180 million T cells, found some 100 million unique TCR beta sequences.

Healthy bone marrow donors made up the donor group. Points from the study as a whole: Roughly uniform depth of sequencing across donors was assumed in presence/absence analyses. Certain sequence variants were highly shared and formed a cluster, and this cluster was likely a sequencing artifact.

Primers: 60 Vbeta forward and 13 Jbeta reverse. The repertoire was sequenced with immunoSEQ multiplex PCR; TCRdb's copy has only in-frame clones and lacks some. The profile shows fewer than 200,000 clones, around 75% of them singletons. Sequencing input: PBMCs. The origin of this receptor is a female donor in good health and CMV-seronegative.

In DNA form, the CDR3 reads TGTGCCAGCAGCCCACCGGGACTAGCGGACCTCTACGAGCAGTACTTC. It encodes CASSPPGLADLYEQYF. The chain is built from TRBV7-2 and TRBJ2-7, with 11 bases identical to TRBD2. The CDR3 consists of 16 residues. Germline values: CDR1 SGHTA, CDR2 FQGNSA. V dropped 5 bases and J dropped 3; count of bases not matched to a gene: 9.